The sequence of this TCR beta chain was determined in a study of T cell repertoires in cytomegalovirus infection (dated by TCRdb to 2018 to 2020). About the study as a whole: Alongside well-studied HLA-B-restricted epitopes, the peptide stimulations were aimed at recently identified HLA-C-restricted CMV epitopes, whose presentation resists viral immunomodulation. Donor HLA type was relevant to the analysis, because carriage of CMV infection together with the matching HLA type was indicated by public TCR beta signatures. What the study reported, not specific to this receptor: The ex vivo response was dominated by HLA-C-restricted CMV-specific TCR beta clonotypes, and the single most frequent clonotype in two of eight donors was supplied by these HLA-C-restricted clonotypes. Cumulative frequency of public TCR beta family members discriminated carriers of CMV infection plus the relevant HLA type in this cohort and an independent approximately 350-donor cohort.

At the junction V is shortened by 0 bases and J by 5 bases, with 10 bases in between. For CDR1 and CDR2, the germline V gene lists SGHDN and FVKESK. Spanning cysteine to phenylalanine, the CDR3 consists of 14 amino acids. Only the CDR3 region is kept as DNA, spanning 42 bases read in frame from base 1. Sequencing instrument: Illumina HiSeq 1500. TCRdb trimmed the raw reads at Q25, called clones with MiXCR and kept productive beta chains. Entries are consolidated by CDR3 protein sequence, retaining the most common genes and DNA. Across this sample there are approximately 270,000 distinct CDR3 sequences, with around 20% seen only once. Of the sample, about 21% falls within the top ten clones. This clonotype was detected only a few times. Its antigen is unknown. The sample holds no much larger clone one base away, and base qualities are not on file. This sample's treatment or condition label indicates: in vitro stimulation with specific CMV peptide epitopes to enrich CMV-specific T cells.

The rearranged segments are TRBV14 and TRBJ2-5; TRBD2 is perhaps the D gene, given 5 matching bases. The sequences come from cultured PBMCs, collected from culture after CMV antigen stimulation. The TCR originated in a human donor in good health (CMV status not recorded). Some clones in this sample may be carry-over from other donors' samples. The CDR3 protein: CASSQDLRVETQYF. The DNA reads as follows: TGTGCCAGCAGCCAAGATCTGCGGGTGGAGACCCAGTACTTC. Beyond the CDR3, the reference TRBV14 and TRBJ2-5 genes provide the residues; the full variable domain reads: EAGVTQFPSHSVIEKGQTVTLRCDPISGHDNLYWYRRVMGKEIKFLLHFVKESKQDESGMPNNRFLAERTGGTYSTLKVQPAELEDSGVYFCASSQDLRVETQYFGPGTRLLVL.